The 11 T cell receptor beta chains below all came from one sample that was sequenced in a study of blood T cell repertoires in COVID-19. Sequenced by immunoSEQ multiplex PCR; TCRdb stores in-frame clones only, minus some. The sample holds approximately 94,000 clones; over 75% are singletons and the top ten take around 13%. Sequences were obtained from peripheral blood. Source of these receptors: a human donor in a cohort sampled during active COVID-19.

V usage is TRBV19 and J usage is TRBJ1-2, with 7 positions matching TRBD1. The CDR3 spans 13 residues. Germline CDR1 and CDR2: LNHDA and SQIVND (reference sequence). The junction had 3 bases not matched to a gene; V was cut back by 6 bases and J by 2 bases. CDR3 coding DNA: TGTGCCAGTAGGGGACAGACCAACTATGGCTACACCTTC. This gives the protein CASRGQTNYGYTF.

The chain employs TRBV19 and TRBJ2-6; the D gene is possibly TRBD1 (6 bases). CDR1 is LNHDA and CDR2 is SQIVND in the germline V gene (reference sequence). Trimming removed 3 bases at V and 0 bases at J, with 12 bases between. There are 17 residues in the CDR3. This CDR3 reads CASSMGTMSSGANVLTF. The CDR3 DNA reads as TGTGCCAGTAGTATGGGGACAATGAGCTCTGGGGCCAACGTCCTGACTTTC.

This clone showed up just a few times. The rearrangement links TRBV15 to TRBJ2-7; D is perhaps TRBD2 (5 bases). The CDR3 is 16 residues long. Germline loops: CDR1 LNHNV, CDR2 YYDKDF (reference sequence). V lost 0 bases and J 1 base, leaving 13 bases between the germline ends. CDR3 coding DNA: TGTGCCACCAGCAGAGATTTTAGCGCATTTTCCTACGAGCAGTACTTC. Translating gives CATSRDFSAFSYEQYF. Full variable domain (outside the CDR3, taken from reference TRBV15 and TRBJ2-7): DAMVIQNPRYQVTQFGKPVTLSCSQTLNHNVMYWYQQKSSQAPKLLFHYYDKDFNNEADTPDNFQSRRPNTSFCFLDIRSPGLGDTAMYLCATSRDFSAFSYEQYFGPGTRLTVT.

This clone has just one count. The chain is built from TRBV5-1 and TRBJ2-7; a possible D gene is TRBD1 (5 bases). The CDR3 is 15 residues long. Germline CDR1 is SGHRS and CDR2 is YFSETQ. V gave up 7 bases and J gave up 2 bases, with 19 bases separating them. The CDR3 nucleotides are TGCGCCAGCTTTTCCCCGCAGGGTTGGGCCTACGAGCAGTACTTC. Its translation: CASFSPQGWAYEQYF.

DNA for the CDR3: TGTGCCAGCAGACGACTACTAGCCGGGGGGCAGGTCGAGCAGTACTTC. It codes for CASRRLLAGGQVEQYF. The rearrangement uses TRBV7-7 and TRBJ2-7; the D gene is possibly TRBD2 (7 bases). The CDR3 sequence is 16 residues long. Between the trimmed V and J ends, which lost 6 bases and 6 bases, there was a span of 24 bases. The germline V gene has CDR1 SSHAT and CDR2 FNYEAQ (reference sequence).

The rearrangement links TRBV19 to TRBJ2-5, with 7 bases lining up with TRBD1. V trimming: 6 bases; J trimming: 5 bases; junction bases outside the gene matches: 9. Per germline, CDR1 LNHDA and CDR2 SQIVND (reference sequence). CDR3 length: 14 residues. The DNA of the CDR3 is TGTGCCAGTAGGAGACAAGGGGGCGGTGAGACCCAGTACTTC. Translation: CASRRQGGGETQYF.

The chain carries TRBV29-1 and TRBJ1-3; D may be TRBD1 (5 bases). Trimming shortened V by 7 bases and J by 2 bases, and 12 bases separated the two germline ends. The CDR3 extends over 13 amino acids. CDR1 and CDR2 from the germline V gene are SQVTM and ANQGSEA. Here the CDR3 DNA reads TGCAGCGCCGACGGGGGGGCTGGAAACACCATATATTTT. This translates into CSADGGAGNTIYF.

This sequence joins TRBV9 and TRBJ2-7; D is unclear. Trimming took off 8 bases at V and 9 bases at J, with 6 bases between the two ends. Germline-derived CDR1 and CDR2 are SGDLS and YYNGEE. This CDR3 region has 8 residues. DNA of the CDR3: TGTGCCAGATATTCGCAGTACTTC. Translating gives CARYSQYF.

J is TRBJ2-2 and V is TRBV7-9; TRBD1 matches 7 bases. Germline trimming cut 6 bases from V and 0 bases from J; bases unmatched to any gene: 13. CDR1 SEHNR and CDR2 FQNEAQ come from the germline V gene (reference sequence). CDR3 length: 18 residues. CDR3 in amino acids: CASSHIPWDRPNTGELFF. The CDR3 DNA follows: TGTGCCAGCAGTCACATCCCGTGGGACAGACCGAACACCGGGGAGCTGTTTTTT.

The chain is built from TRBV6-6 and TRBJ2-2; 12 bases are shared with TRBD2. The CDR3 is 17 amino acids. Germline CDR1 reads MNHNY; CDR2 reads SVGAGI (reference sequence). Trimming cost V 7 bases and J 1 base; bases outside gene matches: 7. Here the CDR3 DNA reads TGTGCCAGCACTCGACTAGCGGGGGCCCGGAACACCGGGGAGCTGTTTTTT. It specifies CASTRLAGARNTGELFF.

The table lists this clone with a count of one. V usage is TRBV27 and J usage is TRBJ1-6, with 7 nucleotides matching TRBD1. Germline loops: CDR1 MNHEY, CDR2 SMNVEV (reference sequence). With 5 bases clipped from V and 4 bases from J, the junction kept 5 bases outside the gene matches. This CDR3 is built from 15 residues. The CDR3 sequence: CASSPQTGYNSPLHF. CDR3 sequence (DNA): TGTGCCAGCAGTCCGCAGACAGGGTATAATTCACCCCTCCACTTT.